A single sample is the source of the 30 T cell receptor beta chains below, sequenced in a study of blood T cell repertoires in COVID-19. The protocol was immunoSEQ multiplex PCR, while the TCRdb copy is restricted to in-frame clones and leaves out a portion. The sample lists roughly 35,000 clones, about 90% occurring once. The sample comprised peripheral blood. The receptors shown here come from a human donor in a cohort sampled during active COVID-19.

V gene TRBV28 combines with J gene TRBJ1-1; D is ambiguous. CDR3 size: 18 residues. V was pared by 3 bases and J by 6 bases, with 26 bases between. Germline CDR1 MDHEN, CDR2 SYDVKM. CDR3 in amino acids: CASSLYVTRRSNHSEAFF. CDR3 nucleotides: TGTGCCAGCAGTTTGTATGTGACCAGGAGGAGTAATCACTCTGAAGCTTTCTTT.

V usage is TRBV5-4 and J usage is TRBJ2-7; no clear D. V lost 2 bases, J lost 6 bases, and 6 bases lay in between. From germline, CDR1 is SGHNT and CDR2 YYREEE (reference sequence). The CDR3 is made up of 11 amino acids. The DNA of the CDR3 is TGTGCCAGCAGCTTTTCCCGCGAGCAGTACTTC. It encodes CASSFSREQYF.

The chain combines TRBV19 with TRBJ1-1; D is unclear. This CDR3 spans 13 amino acids. Trimming removed 2 bases at V and 4 bases at J, with 8 bases between. Germline assignment: CDR1 LNHDA and CDR2 SQIVND (reference sequence). The CDR3 nucleotides read TGTGCCAGTAGTATAAACCGGGGCACTGAAGCTTTCTTT. It translates to CASSINRGTEAFF.

The CDR3 DNA sequence: TGTGCCAGCAGCCGAACCACAGGGACAGGGGTAAGCTCCTACGAGCAGTACTTC. Translated, it gives CASSRTTGTGVSSYEQYF. The chain employs TRBV7-8 and TRBJ2-7, with 10 positions matching TRBD1. Losses at the gene ends were 5 bases for V and 0 bases for J; bases not matched to a gene: 13. CDR3 size: 18 residues. The germline V gene has CDR1 SGHVS and CDR2 FQNEAQ.

The chain is built from TRBV6-5 and TRBJ2-5, with TRBD1 matching 8 bases. The CDR3 sequence is 14 residues long. V lost 7 bases, J lost 5 bases, and 9 bases stayed unmatched. Germline V gives CDR1 MNHEY, CDR2 SVGAGI. The CDR3: CASKGQGEGETQYF. In DNA form, the CDR3 reads TGTGCCAGCAAAGGACAGGGCGAAGGGGAGACCCAGTACTTC.

The gene calls are TRBV18 and TRBJ1-2; the match to TRBD1 covers 7 bases. V lost 2 bases to trimming and J lost 5 bases; unmatched junction nucleotides: 2. The length of the CDR3 is 13 residues. CDR1 is KGHSH, CDR2 LQKENI, per germline. Written as DNA, the CDR3 is TGTGCCAGCTCACCAGACAGGGAATATGGCTACACCTTC. Its protein is CASSPDREYGYTF. The full variable domain, completed using reference TRBV18 and TRBJ1-2, is NAGVMQNPRHLVRRRGQEARLRCSPMKGHSHVYWYRQLPEEGLKFMVYLQKENIIDESGMPKERFSAEFPKEGPSILRIQQVVRGDSAAYFCASSPDREYGYTFGSGTRLTVV.

The chain uses TRBV5-1 and TRBJ2-6, with D possibly TRBD1 on 5 matching bases. Trimming cost V 7 bases and J 0 bases, with 20 bases left between them. Germline-derived CDR1 and CDR2 are SGHRS and YFSETQ. This CDR3 spans 18 amino acids. As DNA, the CDR3 is TGCGCCAGCCTCCCGACAGCAGGGCGGATCTCTGGGGCCAACGTCCTGACTTTC. This sequence encodes CASLPTAGRISGANVLTF.

The chain couples TRBV10-3 to TRBJ2-3; 12 bases agree with TRBD2. The CDR3 extends over 17 amino acids. Germline-derived CDR1 and CDR2 are ENHRY and SYGVKD. Trimming removed 5 bases from V and 2 bases from J; junction bases left unmatched: 8. In DNA form, the CDR3 reads TGTGCCATCAGTACCCGACTAGCGGGGGTCCCCACAGATACGCAGTATTTT. Translated, it gives CAISTRLAGVPTDTQYF.

The CDR3 bases are TGTGCCAGCAGCTCACGGAGGGCCTACGAGCAGTACTTC. As protein: CASSSRRAYEQYF. The rearrangement joins TRBV7-2 to TRBJ2-7, with D perhaps TRBD2 (6 bases). Germline lookup yields CDR1 SGHTA and CDR2 FQGNSA. The V end lost 4 bases, the J end lost 2 bases, and 9 bases lay between the germline ends. The CDR3 is 13 amino acids.

This rearrangement joins TRBV29-1 to TRBJ1-1; TRBD1 agrees at 8 bases. V lost 7 bases to trimming and J lost 1 base; unmatched junction nucleotides: 8. CDR1 is SQVTM and CDR2 is ANQGSEA in the germline V gene. The CDR3 covers 14 residues. CDR3 loop: CSGRRGQENTEAFF. The CDR3 DNA reads as TGCAGCGGACGGCGGGGACAGGAGAACACTGAAGCTTTCTTT.

The chain combines TRBV7-9 with TRBJ2-6; D gene unclear. Trimming removed 2 bases from V and 1 base from J, with 9 bases in between. This CDR3 contains 16 residues. Germline V gives CDR1 SEHNR, CDR2 FQNEAQ (reference sequence). CDR3 sequence: CASSLMLMSGANVLTF. The CDR3 coding sequence is TGTGCCAGCAGCTTAATGTTAATGTCTGGGGCCAACGTCCTGACTTTC.

The rearrangement uses TRBV19 and TRBJ2-1, with 9 bases lining up with TRBD2. Germline CDR1 is LNHDA and CDR2 is SQIVND (reference sequence). V lost 5 bases, J lost 6 bases, and 5 bases stayed unmatched. The CDR3 totals 14 residues. CDR3 sequence: CASSPSGVPNEQFF. For the CDR3, the DNA is TGTGCCAGTAGTCCTAGCGGGGTTCCCAATGAGCAGTTCTTC.

The CDR3 region is CASRGNSYEQYF. The CDR3 DNA follows: TGTGCCAGCAGGGGCAACTCCTACGAGCAGTACTTC. The gene calls are TRBV28 and TRBJ2-7; D not certain. Germline V CDR1 and CDR2: MDHEN, SYDVKM. V was pared by 6 bases and J by 0 bases, with 6 bases between. The CDR3 has 12 amino acids. The full variable domain, in which reference TRBV28 and TRBJ2-7 provide the parts outside the CDR3, is DVKVTQSSRYLVKRTGEKVFLECVQDMDHENMFWYRQDPGLGLRLIYFSYDVKMKEKGDIPEGYSVSREKKERFSLILESASTNQTSMYLCASRGNSYEQYFGPGTRLTVT.

The chain couples TRBV19 to TRBJ1-4, with D uncertain. V lost 7 bases and J 3 bases, leaving 15 bases between the germline ends. This CDR3 is 15 amino acids long. CDR1 LNHDA and CDR2 SQIVND come from the germline V gene (reference sequence). The chain's CDR3 is CASKFSGPANEKLFF. DNA of the CDR3: TGTGCCAGTAAGTTTAGTGGGCCGGCTAATGAAAAACTGTTTTTT.

This chain links TRBV7-2 with TRBJ2-7; 7 bases align to TRBD2. J gave up 2 bases and V 6 bases, and 13 bases lay outside the gene matches. This CDR3 region has 16 residues. The germline gives CDR1 SGHTA, CDR2 FQGNSA. The chain's CDR3 is CASSQTGGLVTYEQYF. Written as DNA, the CDR3 is TGTGCCAGCAGTCAAACGGGAGGATTAGTAACCTACGAGCAGTACTTC.

This chain uses TRBV19 with TRBJ1-2; 9 bases align to TRBD1. The ends lost 6 bases at V and 5 bases at J; junction bases unmatched: 7. The CDR3 length is 14 residues. CDR1 LNHDA and CDR2 SQIVND come from the germline V gene (reference sequence). The CDR3 nucleotides are TGTGCCAGTAGACAGGACAGGGGACTATATGGCTACACCTTC. Translated: CASRQDRGLYGYTF.

The V call is TRBV7-2, the J call TRBJ1-5; D uncertain. The CDR3 totals 15 residues. In germline, CDR1 is SGHTA, CDR2 FQGNSA. Trimming stripped 1 base from V and 1 base from J, with 8 bases between. CDR3 amino acids: CASSLGQGSNQPQHF. The CDR3, as DNA: TGTGCCAGCAGCTTAGGACAAGGAAGCAATCAGCCCCAGCATTTT.

The chain employs TRBV5-5 and TRBJ1-2, with TRBD1 as a possible D gene (6 bases). V was clipped by 4 bases and J by 2 bases, with 21 bases between them. The CDR3 runs 17 residues. Germline-derived CDR1 and CDR2 are SGHKS and YYEKEE (reference sequence). CDR3 residues: CASSARGAQTGNYGYTF. The CDR3 region has the DNA TGTGCCAGCAGCGCACGGGGGGCGCAAACGGGAAACTATGGCTACACCTTC.

This sequence joins TRBV28 and TRBJ2-7, with a tentative D call TRBD2 (6 bases). CDR1 is MDHEN, CDR2 SYDVKM, per germline. This CDR3 comprises 12 residues. V was trimmed by 3 bases and J by 6 bases, leaving 9 bases between them. The CDR3 bases are TGTGCCAGCAGTTTTATGGGACTCGAGCAGTACTTC. It yields the protein CASSFMGLEQYF. The variable domain in full, completed from reference TRBV28 and TRBJ2-7, reads DVKVTQSSRYLVKRTGEKVFLECVQDMDHENMFWYRQDPGLGLRLIYFSYDVKMKEKGDIPEGYSVSREKKERFSLILESASTNQTSMYLCASSFMGLEQYFGPGTRLTVT.

J is TRBJ2-3 and V is TRBV5-4; possible D gene TRBD1, 6 bases. The CDR3 has 12 amino acids. Germline V CDR1 and CDR2: SGHNT, YYREEE (reference sequence). V was cut by 4 bases and J by 6 bases, with 9 bases left in between. CDR3 bases: TGTGCCAGCAGCCCCGACAGGGATACGCAGTATTTT. Translating it yields CASSPDRDTQYF.

This chain joins TRBV24-1 and TRBJ1-5; no clear D. From germline, CDR1 is KGHDR and CDR2 SFDVKD. The CDR3 runs to 14 residues. Trimming took 5 bases from V and 6 from J, leaving 13 bases between them. The CDR3 bases are TGTGCCACCAGTGCAAGCGGCTGGGGTCAGCCCCAGCATTTT. This translates into CATSASGWGQPQHF.

This clone was seen once. V is TRBV2 and J is TRBJ1-5; TRBD1 is a possible D gene (5 bases). Trimming pared 6 bases from V and 4 bases from J, leaving 10 bases between. The V gene's germline CDR1 is SNHLY and CDR2 FYNNEI. This CDR3 is built from 13 residues. CDR3 protein: CASRKEGNQPQHF. As DNA, the CDR3 is TGTGCCAGCAGGAAGGAGGGGAATCAGCCCCAGCATTTT.

CDR3 DNA: TGTGCCAGCAGTTTAAACAGTCGAGCTTTCTTT. It yields the protein CASSLNSRAFF. This chain joins TRBV28 and TRBJ1-1, with unresolved D. Germline V gene sequence: CDR1 MDHEN, CDR2 SYDVKM. Trimming took off 2 bases at V and 10 bases at J, with 8 bases between the two ends. This CDR3 contains 11 residues.

The chain recombines TRBV7-3 with TRBJ2-3; 7 nucleotides align to TRBD2. Trimming cost V 3 bases and J 2 bases; bases outside gene matches: 8. Germline V gene lookup returns CDR1 SGHTA and CDR2 FQGTGA. The CDR3 totals 16 residues. The CDR3 region is CASSFRGDVTTDTQYF. The CDR3 DNA sequence: TGTGCCAGCAGCTTTCGGGGGGACGTTACCACAGATACGCAGTATTTT.

The chain couples TRBV3-1 (or the pseudogene TRBV3-2) to TRBJ2-3; tentatively, D is TRBD2 (8 bases). CDR1 is LGHDT and CDR2 is YNNKEL in the germline V gene (reference sequence). The CDR3 totals 16 residues. V lost 3 bases and J lost 4, with 17 bases in between. CDR3 protein: CASSHRGGGTADTQYF. The CDR3 DNA is TGTGCCAGCAGCCACCGTGGCGGGGGGACAGCAGATACGCAGTATTTT.

V gene TRBV10-3 combines with J gene TRBJ2-2, with D uncertain. Germline lookup yields CDR1 ENHRY and CDR2 SYGVKD. The CDR3 has 16 amino acids. The V end was cut by 7 bases, the J end by 0 bases, with 15 bases between. The CDR3 coding sequence is TGTGCCATCAACTCCTTTGATCCTGCGAACACCGGGGAGCTGTTTTTT. Translated, it gives CAINSFDPANTGELFF.

The V gene is TRBV28, the J gene TRBJ2-2; 7 positions match TRBD2. Germline V gene lookup returns CDR1 MDHEN and CDR2 SYDVKM. Trimming removed 7 bases from V and 0 bases from J; junction bases left unmatched: 2. The CDR3 runs to 14 residues. For the CDR3, the DNA is TGTGCCAGCAAAGCGGGGACGAACACCGGGGAGCTGTTTTTT. Its protein is CASKAGTNTGELFF.

The table lists this clone with a few counts. The V call is TRBV7-2, the J call TRBJ2-3; the match to TRBD2 covers 10 bases. Germline V gene sequence: CDR1 SGHTA, CDR2 FQGNSA. With V trimmed by 5 bases and J by 2 bases, 7 bases remained unmatched. The CDR3 sequence is 16 residues long. The CDR3 region has the DNA TGTGCCAGCAGCACTAAGCGGGGGGGAAACACAGATACGCAGTATTTT. Its protein product is CASSTKRGGNTDTQYF.

The chain combines TRBV28 with TRBJ1-3; no clear D. The V end was cut by 8 bases, the J end by 0 bases, with 11 bases between. Germline loops: CDR1 MDHEN, CDR2 SYDVKM. This CDR3 region has 14 residues. The CDR3, as DNA: TGTGCCAGCGTTAACAGCAACTCTGGAAACACCATATATTTT. It yields the protein CASVNSNSGNTIYF.

In DNA form, the CDR3 reads TGTGCCAGCAGCCCGAGCGGGGGGGGCACAGATACGCAGTATTTT. It specifies CASSPSGGGTDTQYF. This sequence joins TRBV7-6 and TRBJ2-3; 10 positions agree with TRBD2. The CDR3 spans 15 residues. The germline V gene has CDR1 SGHVS and CDR2 FNYEAQ. The trim removed 5 bases at V and 1 base at J, leaving 3 bases unmatched. Full variable domain (missing parts from reference TRBV7-6 and TRBJ2-3): GAGVSQSPRYKVTKRGQDVALRCDPISGHVSLYWYRQALGQGPEFLTYFNYEAQQDKSGLPNDRFSAERPEGSISTLTIQRTEQRDSAMYRCASSPSGGGTDTQYFGPGTRLTVL.